These 8 T cell receptor beta chains originate from one sample sequenced in a study of vaccination effects on CD4 cells after COVID-19. No antigen has been identified for these receptors. Expansion with viral peptide pools was applied to antigen-specific CD4+ T cells by the ViraFEST assay prior to sequencing. CD4+ T cell isolation took place after nine to eleven days of culture. Nucleocapsid antibody tests were negative, and the vaccine recipients had no prior SARS-CoV-2 infection. Here immunoSEQ multiplex PCR was the method, and the copy in TCRdb shows in-frame clones only, minus some. The sample holds tens of thousands of clones, 77% seen once. The sample was CD4+ T cells from PBMCs cultured with HCoV-NL63 spike peptides, taken before COVID-19 vaccination. These receptors were taken from a human donor who received a COVID-19 vaccine.

This chain uses TRBV30 with TRBJ1-2, with 8 bases fitting TRBD1. Germline CDR1 GTSNPN, CDR2 SVGIG (reference sequence). The J segment lost 7 bases and the V segment lost 2 bases, leaving 12 bases of the junction unmatched. The CDR3 length is 15 residues. CDR3 region: CAWSTLLTGGFGYTF. In nucleotides, the CDR3 is TGTGCCTGGAGTACCCTCCTAACAGGGGGGTTTGGCTACACCTTC.

The chain employs TRBV7-9 and TRBJ2-2, with TRBD2 matching 8 bases. V shed 5 bases and J 2 bases; nucleotides not matched to a gene: 7. This CDR3 is 16 amino acids long. Germline V gene lookup returns CDR1 SEHNR and CDR2 FQNEAQ (reference sequence). CDR3 coding DNA: TGTGCCAGCAGCCCCATGGCGGGAGGTAACACCGGGGAGCTGTTTTTT. This gives the protein CASSPMAGGNTGELFF.

V is TRBV19 and J is TRBJ1-6, with D possibly being TRBD1 (5 bases). V lost 4 bases to trimming and J lost 8 bases, with 18 bases between them. This CDR3 contains 16 residues. CDR1 is LNHDA and CDR2 is SQIVND in the germline V gene (reference sequence). The CDR3 is CASSNRDATLDSPLHF. The CDR3 DNA reads TGTGCCAGTAGTAACCGGGACGCGACCCTTGATTCACCCCTCCACTTT.

The chain links TRBV6-1 to TRBJ1-3; D possibly corresponds to TRBD1 (5 bases). V lost 0 bases and J 5 bases, leaving 11 bases between the germline ends. In germline, CDR1 is MNHNS, CDR2 SASEGT. This CDR3 region has 15 residues. This CDR3 is CASSEAGTGRNTIYF. The CDR3 coding sequence is TGTGCCAGCAGTGAAGCGGGTACAGGTAGAAACACCATATATTTT.

V usage is TRBV2 and J usage is TRBJ2-3; the D is unclear. Germline lookup yields CDR1 SNHLY and CDR2 FYNNEI. The CDR3 sequence is 15 residues long. Trimming pared 4 bases from V and 0 bases from J, leaving 11 bases between. The CDR3 sequence is CASSVNGLSTDTQYF. CDR3 nucleotides: TGTGCCAGCAGTGTGAACGGGCTCAGCACAGATACGCAGTATTTT.

The chain recombines TRBV19 with TRBJ1-5, with D maybe TRBD1 (5 bases). CDR1 and CDR2 from the germline V gene are LNHDA and SQIVND (reference sequence). The CDR3 has 11 amino acids. The germline V and J ends were trimmed by 5 bases and 12 bases, with 11 bases remaining between them. The DNA of the CDR3 is TGTGCCAGTAGTGGGGCCCTTCTCCAGCATTTT. It translates to CASSGALLQHF.

The V and J genes are TRBV18 and TRBJ2-3; 10 bases are a match to TRBD2. V dropped 6 bases and J dropped 0; count of bases not matched to a gene: 3. The CDR3 extends over 15 amino acids. Germline V gene sequence: CDR1 KGHSH, CDR2 LQKENI. The CDR3 DNA reads as TGTGCCAGCTCGCTAGCGGGGGTTAGCACAGATACGCAGTATTTT. This sequence encodes CASSLAGVSTDTQYF.

J is TRBJ2-2 and V is TRBV30; a weak D match, TRBD2 (6 bases). CDR3 length equals 15 residues. V was shortened by 1 base and J by 1 base, with 10 bases between the two germline ends. CDR1 GTSNPN and CDR2 SVGIG come from the germline V gene (reference sequence). Here the CDR3 reads CAWSGRGRNTGELFF. The CDR3 nucleotides read TGTGCCTGGAGTGGGAGGGGTCGGAACACCGGGGAGCTGTTTTTT.